These T cell receptor beta chains were read from a single sample in a study of T-cell reconstitution after alpha-beta-depleted transplantation in children. TCRdb fed the PCR reads into MiXCR, producing one record per CDR3 protein. The sample records roughly 220,000 distinct CDR3 sequences, around 8.4% being singletons. The sequenced sample was PBMCs, mostly from graft donor cells, obtained 360 days after TCRalphabeta/CD19-depleted stem cell transplant. The receptors here all came from a male patient aged 2 to 10 who had a stem cell transplant for acute myeloid leukemia, so the T cells may come from the graft donor. Both conserved end residues are part of each CDR3. D genes are given only for firm matches. Clone sizes are given selectively: once, few, many, or a class where the clone is expanded.

>many|TRBV4-3|-|TRBJ2-5
CASSPTRHETQYF
TGCGCCAGCAGCCCGACTAGACATGAGACCCAGTACTTC
>many|TRBV10-3|TRBD2|TRBJ2-7
CAISESTSGRAYEQYF
TGTGCCATCAGTGAGTCCACTAGCGGGAGGGCCTACGAGCAGTACTTC
>few|TRBV30|-|TRBJ2-4
CAWTRGNIQYF
TGTGCCTGGACGAGAGGAAACATTCAGTACTTC
>-|TRBV18|-|TRBJ2-1
CASSLQGSSYNEQFF
TGTGCCAGCTCACTCCAGGGTAGCTCCTACAATGAGCAGTTCTTC
>few|TRBV20-1|-|TRBJ1-4
CSAREGRNEKLFF
TGCAGTGCTAGAGAAGGTCGAAATGAAAAACTGTTTTTT
>many|TRBV29-1|-|TRBJ2-1
CSVESRTDYNEQFF
TGCAGCGTTGAATCAAGGACAGACTACAATGAGCAGTTCTTC
>-|TRBV27|-|TRBJ2-3
CASSWPGGTDTQYF
TGTGCCAGCAGCTGGCCAGGGGGCACAGATACGCAGTATTTT
>many|TRBV6-1|TRBD2|TRBJ2-1
CASSALGAGNNNEQFF
TGTGCCAGCAGTGCCCTAGGAGCGGGAAATAACAATGAGCAGTTCTTC
>once|TRBV18|-|TRBJ2-1
CASSKGSLNEQFF
TGTGCCAGCTCAAAAGGTTCTCTCAATGAGCAGTTCTTC
>-|TRBV4-2|TRBD1|TRBJ1-2
CASSQQQGILGYGYTF
TGTGCCAGCAGCCAACAACAGGGGATCCTCGGCTATGGCTACACCTTC
>many|TRBV29-1|-|TRBJ2-1
CRQGFSFNEQFF
TGCAGGCAGGGGTTCTCCTTCAATGAGCAGTTCTTC
>-|TRBV27|-|TRBJ1-5
CASSLSARSNQPQHF
TGTGCCAGCAGTTTATCGGCCCGTAGCAATCAGCCCCAGCATTTT
>many|TRBV12-3/TRBV12-4|TRBD2|TRBJ2-3
CASSGTSGRVEATDTQYF
TGTGCCAGCAGTGGGACTAGCGGGAGAGTCGAGGCCACAGATACGCAGTATTTT
>-|TRBV12-3/TRBV12-4|-|TRBJ1-3
CASSSPNSGNTIYF
TGTGCCAGCAGTTCTCCCAACTCTGGAAACACCATATATTTT
>many|TRBV19|TRBD2|TRBJ2-1
CASSRTSGVNEQFF
TGTGCCAGTAGTAGGACTAGCGGGGTGAATGAGCAGTTCTTC
>few|TRBV29-1|-|TRBJ2-3
CSVGGLGGPDTQYF
TGCAGCGTTGGTGGGCTAGGTGGGCCGGATACGCAGTATTTT